This T cell receptor beta chain is from a study of Graves' ophthalmopathy and Graves' hyperthyroidism. Study information: Pretreatment peripheral blood was obtained at initial diagnosis.

Included hyperthyroidism patients were aged 18 to 65 and newly diagnosed (under 2 months' duration). No donor had other autoimmune disease, uncontrolled infection, pregnancy or lactation. Diagnoses were established from clinical symptoms, serum thyroxine, TRAb, thyroid ultrasound and orbital computed tomography. As the template, RNA transcripts were used to amplify TCR beta CDR3 regions. The workflow started with a first-round RT-PCR run with HTBI primers and then moved on to a second-round multiplex PCR. One entry per CDR3 protein results from TCRdb running MiXCR on the multiplex PCR reads. The sample consists of some 370,000 distinct CDR3 sequences, about a sixth of them appearing once. The source material was peripheral blood. The sequence derives from an adult woman with stable Graves' hyperthyroidism.

The CDR3 loop is CASSEDRVEQYF. The CDR3 DNA reads TGTGCCAGCAGCGAGGACAGGGTCGAGCAGTACTTC. The rearrangement links TRBV7-3 to TRBJ2-7; 8 nucleotides align to TRBD1. CDR3 length: 12 residues. Germline V gene data show CDR1 as SGHTA and CDR2 as FQGTGA. The junction had 3 bases not matched to a gene; V was cut back by 5 bases and J by 6 bases.